Shown below are 10 T cell receptor beta chains from a single sample sequenced in a study of Ad26.COV2.S vaccination and SARS-CoV-2 variants. The assay was immunoSEQ multiplex PCR, and TCRdb's table has in-frame clones only and misses some. Counted here are about 180,000 clones, 70% to 90% occurring once; the ten biggest clones make up approximately 6%. The source was peripheral blood, collected after recovery from COVID-19. All receptors come from a human donor who had recovered from COVID-19.

This chain joins TRBV4-2 and TRBJ1-5; D ambiguous. The CDR3 runs to 16 residues. Trimming pared 0 bases from V and 0 bases from J, leaving 9 bases between. CDR1 and CDR2 (germline): LGHNA, YNFKEQ. The CDR3, as DNA: TGTGCCAGCAGCCAAGAAGCAGGTTATAGCAATCAGCCCCAGCATTTT. Its protein is CASSQEAGYSNQPQHF.

The gene calls are TRBV6-5 and TRBJ1-3, with TRBD1 as a possible D gene (5 bases). The CDR3 is 14 residues long. Trimming stripped 11 bases from V and 7 bases from J, with 21 bases between. CDR1 and CDR2 from the germline V gene are MNHEY and SVGAGI. Here the CDR3 DNA reads TGTGCCGACGACGGCGGGGCAGGGTGGAACACCATATATTTT. Its protein product is CADDGGAGWNTIYF.

V is TRBV7-2 and J is TRBJ1-1, with 7 bases identical to TRBD1. This CDR3 contains 14 residues. Germline trimming cut 5 bases from V and 5 bases from J; bases unmatched to any gene: 8. CDR1 and CDR2 from the germline V gene are SGHTA and FQGNSA. The CDR3 loop reads CASSPRQGSTEAFF. DNA for the CDR3: TGTGCCAGCAGCCCCCGACAGGGTTCGACTGAAGCTTTCTTT.

In this sample, this clone turned up once. The rearrangement joins TRBV19 to TRBJ1-1; the D gene is possibly TRBD1 (6 bases). Germline values: CDR1 LNHDA, CDR2 SQIVND (reference sequence). This CDR3 is built from 14 residues. The V gene lost 5 bases and the J gene lost 1 base, with 11 bases spanning the gap. CDR3: CASSLGQTNTEAFF. CDR3 in DNA: TGTGCCAGTAGTCTTGGACAGACGAACACTGAAGCTTTCTTT.

The table lists this clone with a count of one. This chain uses TRBV7-2 with TRBJ2-2; D ambiguous. Germline V gene lookup returns CDR1 SGHTA and CDR2 FQGNSA. The CDR3 contains 16 residues. The V end was cut by 5 bases, the J end by 2 bases, with 15 bases between. Here the CDR3 DNA reads TGTGCCAGCAGCCGGACCGCGGTGCGAAACACCGGGGAGCTGTTTTTT. Translated, it gives CASSRTAVRNTGELFF.

This chain connects TRBV10-2 to TRBJ2-3, with 11 bases fitting TRBD2. The junction had 6 bases not matched to a gene; V was cut back by 6 bases and J by 4 bases. CDR3 length equals 15 residues. Per the germline V gene, CDR1 is WSHSY and CDR2 is SAAADI. This CDR3 is CASSAGTSGADTQYF. CDR3 nucleotides: TGCGCCAGCAGCGCCGGGACTAGCGGCGCAGATACGCAGTATTTT.

The rearrangement links TRBV6-1 to TRBJ1-1, with D uncertain. The CDR3 runs 13 residues. In germline, CDR1 is MNHNS, CDR2 SASEGT. The V gene lost 6 bases and the J gene lost 5 bases, with 13 bases spanning the gap. CDR3 sequence: CASSQSIRTEAFF. The CDR3 DNA follows: TGTGCCAGCAGCCAGTCTATTCGGACTGAAGCTTTCTTT.

Written as DNA, the CDR3 is TGTGCCAGCAGTGGGTACGGCACAGATACGCAGTATTTT. It codes for CASSGYGTDTQYF. The chain joins TRBV2 to TRBJ2-3; D gene ambiguous. In germline, CDR1 is SNHLY, CDR2 FYNNEI. The CDR3 runs to 13 residues. Trimming pared 4 bases from V and 1 base from J, leaving 6 bases between.

DNA of the CDR3: TGTGCCAGCAGCTTAGAGGACGGGATGATCAACGAGCAGTACTTC. Protein: CASSLEDGMINEQYF. The V gene is TRBV7-6, the J gene TRBJ2-7, with D possibly being TRBD2 (5 bases). There are 15 residues in the CDR3. The V end was cut by 1 base, the J end by 5 bases, with 15 bases between. Germline lookup yields CDR1 SGHVS and CDR2 FNYEAQ.

This chain links TRBV11-1 with TRBJ1-2; weak D call: TRBD1 (5 bases). The length of the CDR3 is 13 residues. CDR1 is SGHAT and CDR2 is FQDESV in the germline V gene (reference sequence). V dropped 4 bases and J dropped 4 bases, with 10 bases sitting between them. CDR3 in amino acids: CASSSDSRYGYTF. CDR3 nucleotides: TGTGCCAGCAGCTCCGACAGCCGCTATGGCTACACCTTC.